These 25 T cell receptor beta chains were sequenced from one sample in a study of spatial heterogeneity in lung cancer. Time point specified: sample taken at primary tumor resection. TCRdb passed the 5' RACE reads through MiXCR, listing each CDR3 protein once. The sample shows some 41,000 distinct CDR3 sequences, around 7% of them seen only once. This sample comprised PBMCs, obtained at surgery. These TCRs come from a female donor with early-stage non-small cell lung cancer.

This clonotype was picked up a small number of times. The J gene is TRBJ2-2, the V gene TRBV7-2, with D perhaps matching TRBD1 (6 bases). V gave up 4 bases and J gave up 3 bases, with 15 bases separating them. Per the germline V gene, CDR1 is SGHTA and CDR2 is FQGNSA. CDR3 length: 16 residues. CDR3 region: CASSSSTGVDTGELFF. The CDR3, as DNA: TGTGCCAGCAGCTCTTCGACAGGAGTCGACACCGGGGAGCTGTTTTTT. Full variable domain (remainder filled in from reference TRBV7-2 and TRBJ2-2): GAGVSQSPSNKVTEKGKDVELRCDPISGHTALYWYRQSLGQGLEFLIYFQGNSAPDKSGLPSDRFSAERTGGSVSTLTIQRTQQEDSAVYLCASSSSTGVDTGELFFGEGSRLTVL.

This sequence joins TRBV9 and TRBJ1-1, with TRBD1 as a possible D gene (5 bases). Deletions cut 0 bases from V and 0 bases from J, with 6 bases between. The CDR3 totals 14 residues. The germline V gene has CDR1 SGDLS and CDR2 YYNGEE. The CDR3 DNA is TGTGCCAGCAGCGTAGAACAGGTGAACACTGAAGCTTTCTTT. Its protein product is CASSVEQVNTEAFF.

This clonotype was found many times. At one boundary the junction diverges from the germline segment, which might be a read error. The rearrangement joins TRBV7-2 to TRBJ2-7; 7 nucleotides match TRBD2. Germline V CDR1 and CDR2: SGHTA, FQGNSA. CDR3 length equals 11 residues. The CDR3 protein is CASSLADKQYF. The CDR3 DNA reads TGTGCCAGCAGCCTAGCGGACAAGCAGTACTTC. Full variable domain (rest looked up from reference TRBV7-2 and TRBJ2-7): GAGVSQSPSNKVTEKGKDVELRCDPISGHTALYWYRQSLGQGLEFLIYFQGNSAPDKSGLPSDRFSAERTGGSVSTLTIQRTQQEDSAVYLCASSLADKQYFGPGTRLTVT.

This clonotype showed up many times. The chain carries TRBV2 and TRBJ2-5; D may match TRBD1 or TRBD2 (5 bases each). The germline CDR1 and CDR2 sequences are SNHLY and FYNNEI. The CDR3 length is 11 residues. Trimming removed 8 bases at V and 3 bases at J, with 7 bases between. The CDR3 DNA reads TGTGCCAGCGGGGGAGAAGAGACCCAGTACTTC. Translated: CASGGEETQYF.

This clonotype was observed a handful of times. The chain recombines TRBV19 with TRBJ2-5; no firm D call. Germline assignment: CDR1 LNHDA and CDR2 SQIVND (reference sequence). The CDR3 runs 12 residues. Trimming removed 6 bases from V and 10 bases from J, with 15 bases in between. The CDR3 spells CASSSTPWGQYF. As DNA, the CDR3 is TGTGCCAGTAGCAGTACCCCCTGGGGCCAGTACTTC.

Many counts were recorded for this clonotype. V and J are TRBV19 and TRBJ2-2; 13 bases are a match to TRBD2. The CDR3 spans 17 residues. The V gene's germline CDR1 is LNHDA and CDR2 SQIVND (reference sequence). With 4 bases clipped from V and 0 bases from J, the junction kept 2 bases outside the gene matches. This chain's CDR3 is CASSRGLAGPNTGELFF. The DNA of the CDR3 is TGTGCCAGTAGTAGGGGACTAGCGGGGCCGAACACCGGGGAGCTGTTTTTT. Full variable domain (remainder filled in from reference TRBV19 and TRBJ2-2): DGGITQSPKYLFRKEGQNVTLSCEQNLNHDAMYWYRQDPGQGLRLIYYSQIVNDFQKGDIAEGYSVSREKKESFPLTVTSAQKNPTAFYLCASSRGLAGPNTGELFFGEGSRLTVL.

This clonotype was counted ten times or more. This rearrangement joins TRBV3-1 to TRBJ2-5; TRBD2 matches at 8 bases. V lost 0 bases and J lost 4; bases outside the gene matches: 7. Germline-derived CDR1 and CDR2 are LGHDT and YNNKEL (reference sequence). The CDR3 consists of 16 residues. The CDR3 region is CASSQDSGIARETQYF. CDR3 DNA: TGTGCCAGCAGCCAAGATAGCGGGATAGCGAGAGAGACCCAGTACTTC.

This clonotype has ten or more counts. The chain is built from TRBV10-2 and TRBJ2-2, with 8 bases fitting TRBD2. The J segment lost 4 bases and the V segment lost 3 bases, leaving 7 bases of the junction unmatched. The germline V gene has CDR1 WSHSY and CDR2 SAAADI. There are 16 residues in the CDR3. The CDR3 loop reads CASSDRAGAGTGELFF. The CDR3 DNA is TGCGCCAGCAGTGATCGAGCGGGGGCGGGCACCGGGGAGCTGTTTTTT.

DNA for the CDR3: TGTGCCAGCAGTCGGGACAGCTCTGGAAACACCATATATTTT. It specifies CASSRDSSGNTIYF. The rearrangement uses TRBV7-2 and TRBJ1-3; 7 bases line up with TRBD1. The CDR3 has 14 amino acids. Germline V gene lookup returns CDR1 SGHTA and CDR2 FQGNSA. J was trimmed by 0 bases and V by 6 bases; bases with no gene match: 2.

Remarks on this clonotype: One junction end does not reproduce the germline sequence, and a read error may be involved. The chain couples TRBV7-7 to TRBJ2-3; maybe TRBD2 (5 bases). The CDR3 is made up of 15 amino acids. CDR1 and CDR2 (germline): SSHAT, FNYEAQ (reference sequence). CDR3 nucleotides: TGTGCTAGCAGCTTAAATAGCGTCCCCACAGATACGCAGTATTTT. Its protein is CASSLNSVPTDTQYF.

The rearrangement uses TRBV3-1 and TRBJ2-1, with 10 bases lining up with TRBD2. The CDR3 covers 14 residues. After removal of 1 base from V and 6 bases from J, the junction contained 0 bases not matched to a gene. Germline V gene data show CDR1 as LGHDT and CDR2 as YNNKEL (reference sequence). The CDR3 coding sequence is TGTGCCAGCAGCCAAGCTAGCGGGAGCAATGAGCAGTTCTTC. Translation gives CASSQASGSNEQFF.

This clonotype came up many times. The CDR3 nucleotides are TGTGCCAGCAGGGTTGGGACAGCCTATGTGGAAGCTTTCTTT. Translated, it gives CASRVGTAYVEAFF. The chain joins TRBV5-6 to TRBJ1-1; 7 bases line up with TRBD1. V lost 5 bases, J lost 8 bases, and 12 bases stayed unmatched. This CDR3 region has 14 residues. Germline V CDR1 and CDR2: SGHDT, YYEEEE.

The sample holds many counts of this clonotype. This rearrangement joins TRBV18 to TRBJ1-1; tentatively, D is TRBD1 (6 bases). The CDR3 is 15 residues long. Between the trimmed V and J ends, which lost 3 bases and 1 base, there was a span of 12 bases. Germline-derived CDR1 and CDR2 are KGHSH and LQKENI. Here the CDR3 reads CASSPLQDRNTEAFF. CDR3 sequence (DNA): TGTGCCAGCTCACCCTTACAGGACAGGAACACTGAAGCTTTCTTT.

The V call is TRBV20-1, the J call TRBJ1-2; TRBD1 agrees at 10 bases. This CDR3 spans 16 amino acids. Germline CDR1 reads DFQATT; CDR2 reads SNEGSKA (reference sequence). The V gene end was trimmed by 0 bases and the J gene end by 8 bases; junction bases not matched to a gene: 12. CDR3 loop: CSARDSPGQGVKGYTF. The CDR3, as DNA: TGCAGTGCTAGAGATAGCCCCGGACAGGGGGTTAAGGGCTACACCTTC.

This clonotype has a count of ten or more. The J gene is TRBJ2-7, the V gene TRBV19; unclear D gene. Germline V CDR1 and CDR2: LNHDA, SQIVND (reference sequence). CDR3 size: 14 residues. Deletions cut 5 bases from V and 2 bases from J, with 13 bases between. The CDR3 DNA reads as TGTGCCAGTAGTCTCGCGTCAAGGCCCTACGAGCAGTACTTC. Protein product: CASSLASRPYEQYF.

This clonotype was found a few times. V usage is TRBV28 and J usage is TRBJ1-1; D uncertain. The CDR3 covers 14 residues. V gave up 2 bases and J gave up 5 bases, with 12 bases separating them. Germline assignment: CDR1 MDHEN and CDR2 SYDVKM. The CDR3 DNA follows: TGTGCCAGCAGTTTAAATACCGGGGTTACTGAAGCTTTCTTT. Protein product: CASSLNTGVTEAFF.

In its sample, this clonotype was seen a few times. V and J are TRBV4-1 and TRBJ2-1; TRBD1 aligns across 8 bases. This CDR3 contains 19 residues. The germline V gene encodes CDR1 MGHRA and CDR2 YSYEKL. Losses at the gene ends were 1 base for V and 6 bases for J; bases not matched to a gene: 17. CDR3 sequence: CASSQAIFTRGRASNEQFF. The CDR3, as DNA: TGCGCCAGCAGCCAAGCCATCTTTACCAGGGGGCGGGCAAGCAATGAGCAGTTCTTC.

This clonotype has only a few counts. The DNA of the CDR3 is TGTGCCAGCAGCCCTAACAGGCACCCGAAAGAGACCCAGTACTTC. This encodes CASSPNRHPKETQYF. This chain joins TRBV7-6 and TRBJ2-5, with D maybe TRBD1 (5 bases). This CDR3 has 15 residues. Germline values: CDR1 SGHVS, CDR2 FNYEAQ. Deletions cut 5 bases from V and 3 bases from J, with 16 bases between.

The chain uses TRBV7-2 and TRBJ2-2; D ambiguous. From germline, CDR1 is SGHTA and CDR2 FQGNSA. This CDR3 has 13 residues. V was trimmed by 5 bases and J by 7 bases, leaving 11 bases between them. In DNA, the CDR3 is TGTGCCAGCAGCACCGAGTTATTCGGGGAGCTGTTTTTT. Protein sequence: CASSTELFGELFF.

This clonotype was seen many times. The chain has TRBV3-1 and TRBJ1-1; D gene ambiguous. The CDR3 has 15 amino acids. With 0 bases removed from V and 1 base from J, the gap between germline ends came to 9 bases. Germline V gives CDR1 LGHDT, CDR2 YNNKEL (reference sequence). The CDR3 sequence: CASSQEDYENTEAFF. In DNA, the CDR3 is TGTGCCAGCAGCCAAGAAGACTATGAGAACACTGAAGCTTTCTTT.

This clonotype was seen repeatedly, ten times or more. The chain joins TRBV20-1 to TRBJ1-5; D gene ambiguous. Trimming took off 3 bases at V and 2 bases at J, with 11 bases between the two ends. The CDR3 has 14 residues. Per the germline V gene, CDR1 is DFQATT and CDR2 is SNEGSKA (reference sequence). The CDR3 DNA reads TGCAGTGCTAGTGGCTCTGGGGGCAATCAGCCCCAGCATTTT. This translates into CSASGSGGNQPQHF.

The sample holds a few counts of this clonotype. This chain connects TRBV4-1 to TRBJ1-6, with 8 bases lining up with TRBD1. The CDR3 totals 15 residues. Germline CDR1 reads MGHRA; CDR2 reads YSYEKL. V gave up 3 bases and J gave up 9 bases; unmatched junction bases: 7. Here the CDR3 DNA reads TGCGCCAGCAGCCAGGCGACAGGGGAAGTTTCACCCCTCCACTTT. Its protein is CASSQATGEVSPLHF.

The CDR3 DNA sequence: TGTGCCAGCAGCCCACGACTAGCGGGGCAGAGAGATACGCAGTATTTT. Translating it yields CASSPRLAGQRDTQYF. V usage is TRBV7-9 and J usage is TRBJ2-3; the match to TRBD2 covers 11 bases. The CDR3 length is 16 residues. After removal of 5 bases from V and 5 bases from J, the junction contained 9 bases not matched to a gene. The germline V gene encodes CDR1 SEHNR and CDR2 FQNEAQ (reference sequence).

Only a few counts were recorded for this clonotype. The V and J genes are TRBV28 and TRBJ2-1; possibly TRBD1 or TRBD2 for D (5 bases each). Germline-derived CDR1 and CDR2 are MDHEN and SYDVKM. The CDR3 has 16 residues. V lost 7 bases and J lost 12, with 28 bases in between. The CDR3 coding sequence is TGTGCCAGCAAGACCCTAAGGGAAGGGACGGAGCGAGGGCAGTTCTTC. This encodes CASKTLREGTERGQFF.

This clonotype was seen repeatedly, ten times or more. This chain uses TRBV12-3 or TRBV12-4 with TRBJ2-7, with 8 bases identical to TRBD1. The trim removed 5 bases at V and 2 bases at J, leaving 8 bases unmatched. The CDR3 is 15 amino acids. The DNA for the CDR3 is TGTGCCAGCAGTCGAATCGGGACAGGTCCCTACGAGCAGTACTTC. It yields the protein CASSRIGTGPYEQYF.